The 4 T cell receptor beta chains in this list originate from one sample, sequenced in a study of OX40 agonist ivuxolimab in advanced cancers. Library creation used the immunoSEQ multiplex PCR assay. TCRdb stores this immuneACCESS table with in-frame sequences only. Part of the clones is absent; in the studies checked, under half of the shortfall reflects unresolved V genes, and no reason is known for the rest. This sample is represented by 65,000 to 95,000 clones; roughly four fifths of them were singletons. The ten largest clones add up to roughly 0.5% of the sample. Source: CD4+ or CD8+ T cells sorted from blood, taken in a trial of the OX40 agonist ivuxolimab. These receptors were taken from an adult with an advanced solid tumor such as melanoma, head and neck, liver or kidney cancer.

The V gene is TRBV6-1, the J gene TRBJ2-2; D is unresolved. Trimming removed 6 bases from V and 0 bases from J, with 8 bases in between. This CDR3 contains 14 residues. Germline V gives CDR1 MNHNS, CDR2 SASEGT. The CDR3 DNA follows: TGTGCCAGCAGGTATACAGCGAACACCGGGGAGCTGTTTTTT. This gives the protein CASRYTANTGELFF.

The chain has TRBV7-2 and TRBJ1-3; D uncertain. Trimming removed 5 bases at V and 0 bases at J, with 8 bases between. CDR3 length equals 14 residues. CDR1 SGHTA and CDR2 FQGNSA come from the germline V gene. The chain's CDR3 is CASSNTVSGNTIYF. The CDR3 region has the DNA TGTGCCAGCAGCAACACAGTCTCTGGAAACACCATATATTTT.

The chain carries TRBV18 and TRBJ2-7; 7 bases are a match to TRBD1. The V gene's germline CDR1 is KGHSH and CDR2 LQKENI. This CDR3 comprises 13 residues. Trimming took 5 bases from V and 3 from J; bases not matched to a gene: 4. In DNA, the CDR3 is TGTGCCAGCTCAACGGGACAGATCTACGAGCAGTACTTC. Translation gives CASSTGQIYEQYF.

The CDR3 protein is CASSLRQGARGTGELFF. The CDR3 DNA reads TGTGCCAGCAGCTTGCGACAGGGGGCCCGTGGCACCGGGGAGCTGTTTTTT. The gene calls are TRBV7-3 and TRBJ2-2; TRBD1 matches 10 bases. The V segment lost 3 bases and the J segment 4 bases; nucleotides outside the gene matches: 8. Germline loops: CDR1 SGHTA, CDR2 FQGTGA. The CDR3 totals 17 residues.